This T cell receptor beta chain derives from a study of blood T cell repertoires in COVID-19. Study at large: Sources were T cells, B-cell-depleted T cells, or PBMCs; the material itself was cDNA or gDNA.

The participants were between roughly 18 and 100 years old and came from roughly 24 US areas. Allocation to cohorts depended on clinical history reported by the participants. V was clipped by 10 bases and J by 6 bases; unmatched bases: 5. Germline V gene data show CDR1 as SNHLY and CDR2 as FYNNEI. The CDR3 runs 11 residues. Per the authors' pipeline: Amplification from reference gene primers served as the basis for estimated nucleated cell counts. Clones were sequenced by immunoSEQ multiplex PCR, and TCRdb holds only the in-frame ones, with some missing. D and trimming were read from the DNA, whereas the V and J calls and clone size are those reported in that table. The repertoire holds about 460,000 clones, with about nine tenths as singletons.

The chain combines TRBV2 with TRBJ2-7; 8 positions agree with TRBD1. Sample: PBMCs or T cells enriched from blood (not recorded which). The receptor was derived from a woman between 55 and 75 years old who had recovered from COVID-19. The CDR3 sequence: CATATGAEQYV. The CDR3 DNA sequence: TGTGCCACCGCGACAGGGGCCGAGCAGTACGTC.